This T cell receptor (beta chain) comes out of a study of shared clonotypes between healthy human individuals. Study results and limitations: Rarefaction revealed incomplete sorted-subset sequencing despite large depth.

To note about this clone: The antigen is not known.

V lost 3 bases to trimming and J lost 7 bases, with 6 bases between them. This CDR3 contains 12 residues. Germline CDR1 and CDR2: SGHDN and FVKESK. Negatively enriched CD4+ T cells were divided by CD45RA into naive and memory. Each PCR replicate from the sorted subsets contained about 200 ng DNA, which is 25,000 to 30,000 T cell genomes. Sequencing was performed with immunoSEQ multiplex PCR; in TCRdb, only in-frame clones are kept and a portion is missing. Of about 2.3 million clones listed, approximately 90% are singletons. The rearrangement joins TRBV14 to TRBJ1-4; D is undetermined. Sequences were obtained from naive CD4+ T cells from PBMCs. This sample's subset: CD45RA+ positively selected. The source is a man aged 18-30 years in good health. Some clones in this sample may be carry-over from other donors' samples. The CDR3 DNA sequence: TGTGCCAGCAGCCAGACCGTTGAAAAACTGTTTTTT. It yields the protein CASSQTVEKLFF.